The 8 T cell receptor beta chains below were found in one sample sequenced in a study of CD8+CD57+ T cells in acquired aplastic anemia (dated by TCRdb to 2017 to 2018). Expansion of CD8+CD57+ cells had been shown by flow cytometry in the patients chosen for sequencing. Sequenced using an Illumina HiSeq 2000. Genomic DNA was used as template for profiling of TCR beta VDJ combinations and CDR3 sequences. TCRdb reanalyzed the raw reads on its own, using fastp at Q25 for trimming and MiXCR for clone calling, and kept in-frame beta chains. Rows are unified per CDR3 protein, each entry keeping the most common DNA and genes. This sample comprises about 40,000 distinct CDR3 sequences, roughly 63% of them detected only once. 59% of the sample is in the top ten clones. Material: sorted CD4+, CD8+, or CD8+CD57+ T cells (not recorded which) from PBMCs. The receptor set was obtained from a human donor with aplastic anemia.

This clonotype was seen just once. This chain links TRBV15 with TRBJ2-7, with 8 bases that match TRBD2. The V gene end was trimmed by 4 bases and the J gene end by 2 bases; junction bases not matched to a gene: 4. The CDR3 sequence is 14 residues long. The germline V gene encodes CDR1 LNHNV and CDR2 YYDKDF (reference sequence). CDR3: CATSKRGGTYEQYF. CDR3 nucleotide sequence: TGTGCCACCAGCAAACGGGGGGGGACCTACGAGCAGTACTTC.

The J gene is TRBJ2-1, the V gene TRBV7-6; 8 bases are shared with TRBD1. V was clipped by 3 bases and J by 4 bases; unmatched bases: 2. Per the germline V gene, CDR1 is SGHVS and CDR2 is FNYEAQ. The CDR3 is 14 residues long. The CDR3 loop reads CASSLGQAYNEQFF. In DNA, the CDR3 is TGTGCCAGCAGCTTGGGACAGGCGTACAATGAGCAGTTCTTC.

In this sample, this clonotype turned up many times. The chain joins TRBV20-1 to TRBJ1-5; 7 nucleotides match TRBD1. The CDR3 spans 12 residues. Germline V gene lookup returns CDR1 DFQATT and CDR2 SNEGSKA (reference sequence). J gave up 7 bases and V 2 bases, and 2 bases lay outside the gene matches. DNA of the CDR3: TGCAGTGCTAGACAGGGGGGACAGCCCCAGCATTTT. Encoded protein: CSARQGGQPQHF.

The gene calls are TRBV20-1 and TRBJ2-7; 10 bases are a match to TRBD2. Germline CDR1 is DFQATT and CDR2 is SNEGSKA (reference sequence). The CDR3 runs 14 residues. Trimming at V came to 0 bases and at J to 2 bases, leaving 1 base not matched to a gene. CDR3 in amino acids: CSARDLAGAYEQYF. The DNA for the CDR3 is TGCAGTGCTAGAGACCTAGCGGGGGCCTACGAGCAGTACTTC.

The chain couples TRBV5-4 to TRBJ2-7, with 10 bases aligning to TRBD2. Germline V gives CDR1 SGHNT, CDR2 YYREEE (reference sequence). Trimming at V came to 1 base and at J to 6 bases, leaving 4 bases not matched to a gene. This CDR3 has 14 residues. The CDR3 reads CASSLLRTSGEQYV. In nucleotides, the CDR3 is TGTGCCAGCAGCTTGCTCCGGACTAGCGGCGAGCAGTACGTC.

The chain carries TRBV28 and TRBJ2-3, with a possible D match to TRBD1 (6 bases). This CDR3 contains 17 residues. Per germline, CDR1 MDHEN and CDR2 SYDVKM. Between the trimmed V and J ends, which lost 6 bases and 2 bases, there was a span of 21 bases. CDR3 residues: CASSSSPQDRITDTQYF. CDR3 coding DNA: TGTGCCAGCAGCTCATCCCCCCAGGACAGAATCACAGATACGCAGTATTTT.

The DNA for the CDR3 is TGCGCCAGCAGTGACACCTACGAGCAGTACGTC. Translating gives CASSDTYEQYV. This chain joins TRBV10-1 and TRBJ2-7, with D unresolved. V gave up 3 bases and J gave up 2 bases, with 2 bases separating them. Germline V gene lookup returns CDR1 WNHNN and CDR2 SYGVQD (reference sequence). This CDR3 region has 11 residues.

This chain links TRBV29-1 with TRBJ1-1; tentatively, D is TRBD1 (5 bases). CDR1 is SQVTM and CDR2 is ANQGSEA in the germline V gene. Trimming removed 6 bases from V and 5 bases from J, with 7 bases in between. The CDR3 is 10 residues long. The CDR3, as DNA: TGCAGCGTAAGGGGAACTGAAGCTTTCTTT. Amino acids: CSVRGTEAFF.